These T cell receptor beta chains were read from a single sample in a study of OX40 agonist ivuxolimab in advanced cancers. The table came from immunoSEQ multiplex PCR; TCRdb's copy has only in-frame clones and leaves some out. The sample shows more than 100,000 clones, around 95% of them seen only once. The specimen was CD4+ or CD8+ T cells sorted from blood, collected in a trial of the OX40 agonist ivuxolimab. Source of these receptors: an adult with an advanced solid tumor such as melanoma, head and neck, liver or kidney cancer. Both conserved end residues are part of each CDR3. A D gene is named only where the DNA matches it firmly. A row's size may be missing; if present it is once, few, many or a size class.

D gene	clone size	J gene	V gene	CDR3 protein	CDR3 DNA
TRBD1	NA	TRBJ1-2	TRBV5-6	CASSLDRGGYGYTF	TGTGCCAGCAGCTTGGACAGGGGAGGCTATGGCTACACCTTC
NA	NA	TRBJ2-1	TRBV4-1	CASSQLDLGFSYNEQFF	TGCGCCAGCAGCCAACTTGATCTGGGTTTCTCCTACAATGAGCAGTTCTTC
NA	NA	TRBJ1-2	TRBV5-1	CASSLNSPPLLGYTF	TGCGCCAGCAGCTTAAATTCCCCCCCCCTCTTGGGCTACACCTTC
TRBD1	NA	TRBJ2-5	TRBV9	CASSARDRVQETQYF	TGTGCCAGCAGCGCCCGGGACAGGGTTCAAGAGACCCAGTACTTC
TRBD1	once	TRBJ2-5	TRBV28	CASSQGAQETQYF	TGTGCCAGCAGTCAGGGGGCCCAAGAGACCCAGTACTTC
NA	NA	TRBJ1-3	TRBV15	CATSRDPGSSGNTIYF	TGTGCCACCAGCAGAGATCCAGGGAGCTCTGGAAACACCATATATTTT
NA	NA	TRBJ2-3	TRBV6-1	CASNGYTDTQYF	TGTGCCAGCAACGGCTACACAGATACGCAGTATTTT
NA	once	TRBJ2-5	TRBV11-2	CASSYNRASLETQYF	TGTGCCAGCAGCTACAACCGGGCTAGCTTGGAGACCCAGTACTTC
NA	NA	TRBJ1-5	TRBV27	CASSQGMSNQPQHF	TGTGCCAGCAGTCAGGGGATGAGCAATCAGCCCCAGCATTTT
TRBD1	NA	TRBJ1-2	TRBV19	CASRPRQGYGYTF	TGTGCCAGTAGGCCACGACAGGGCTATGGCTACACCTTC
TRBD2	NA	TRBJ2-3	TRBV28	CASRKTSGLSSSFTDTQYF	TGTGCCAGCAGGAAGACTAGCGGACTCTCAAGCTCCTTCACAGATACGCAGTATTTT
TRBD2	NA	TRBJ2-1	TRBV4-2	CASSQDPGTSIYNEQFF	TGTGCCAGCAGCCAAGATCCCGGGACTAGCATCTACAATGAGCAGTTCTTC
TRBD1	once	TRBJ2-7	TRBV5-1	CASSWGGQGVSYEQYF	TGCGCCAGCAGCTGGGGCGGACAGGGGGTGTCCTACGAGCAGTACTTC
NA	NA	TRBJ2-7	TRBV12-5	CASGFSDTEQYF	TGTGCTAGTGGTTTCAGTGATACCGAGCAGTACTTC
NA	NA	TRBJ1-5	TRBV20-1	CSARLQQPQHF	TGCAGTGCTAGGCTCCAGCAGCCCCAGCATTTT
TRBD1	NA	TRBJ1-4	TRBV19	CASRQTGINEKLFF	TGTGCCAGTAGGCAGACAGGGATCAATGAAAAACTGTTTTTT
TRBD1	NA	TRBJ1-2	TRBV28	CASSLGTGGNYGYTF	TGTGCCAGCAGTTTAGGGACAGGGGGTAACTATGGCTACACCTTC
NA	NA	TRBJ2-7	TRBV18	CASSPPGQGNNEQYF	TGTGCCAGCTCACCACCGGGTCAGGGCAACAACGAGCAGTACTTC
NA	once	TRBJ1-1	TRBV6-5	CASSALRNTEAFF	TGTGCCAGCAGTGCACTCCGTAACACTGAAGCTTTCTTT
NA	NA	TRBJ2-5	TRBV6-6	CASRRTGETQYF	TGTGCCAGCAGAAGGACGGGGGAGACCCAGTACTTC
NA	once	TRBJ2-7	TRBV5-1	CASSLAYTGSGHEQYF	TGCGCCAGCAGCTTGGCCTACACAGGGTCAGGTCACGAGCAGTACTTC
NA	NA	TRBJ2-2	TRBV6-6	CASQGGITGELFF	TGTGCCAGCCAAGGAGGGATCACCGGGGAGCTGTTTTTT
NA	NA	TRBJ2-7	TRBV7-2	CASSPSYEQYF	TGTGCCAGCAGCCCATCCTACGAGCAGTACTTC
NA	NA	TRBJ2-1	TRBV19	CASSPISYNEQFF	TGTGCCAGTAGTCCAATCTCCTACAATGAGCAGTTCTTC
NA	NA	TRBJ1-1	TRBV15	CATSRGGLSTEAFF	TGTGCCACCAGCAGAGGGGGTCTGAGCACTGAAGCTTTCTTT
TRBD2	NA	TRBJ2-7	TRBV7-6	CASSPQAGGYEQYF	TGTGCCAGCAGCCCCCAAGCGGGGGGCTACGAGCAGTACTTC
TRBD1	once	TRBJ2-5	TRBV14	CASSHLLRRTGGVETQYF	TGTGCCAGCAGCCACCTCCTCAGAAGGACAGGGGGAGTAGAGACCCAGTACTTC
NA	NA	TRBJ1-6	TRBV5-1	CASSFSYNSPLHF	TGCGCCAGCAGCTTTAGCTATAATTCACCCCTCCACTTT
NA	NA	TRBJ2-5	TRBV5-1	CASSDAQGRETQYF	TGCGCCAGCAGCGATGCCCAGGGTCGAGAGACCCAGTACTTC
NA	NA	TRBJ1-2	TRBV7-9	CASSLQMTGNYGYTF	TGTGCCAGCAGCCTCCAGATGACAGGAAACTATGGCTACACCTTC
TRBD2	NA	TRBJ2-1	TRBV11-2	CASSLIRGLAQNEQFF	TGTGCCAGCAGCTTGATTAGGGGACTAGCGCAAAATGAGCAGTTCTTC